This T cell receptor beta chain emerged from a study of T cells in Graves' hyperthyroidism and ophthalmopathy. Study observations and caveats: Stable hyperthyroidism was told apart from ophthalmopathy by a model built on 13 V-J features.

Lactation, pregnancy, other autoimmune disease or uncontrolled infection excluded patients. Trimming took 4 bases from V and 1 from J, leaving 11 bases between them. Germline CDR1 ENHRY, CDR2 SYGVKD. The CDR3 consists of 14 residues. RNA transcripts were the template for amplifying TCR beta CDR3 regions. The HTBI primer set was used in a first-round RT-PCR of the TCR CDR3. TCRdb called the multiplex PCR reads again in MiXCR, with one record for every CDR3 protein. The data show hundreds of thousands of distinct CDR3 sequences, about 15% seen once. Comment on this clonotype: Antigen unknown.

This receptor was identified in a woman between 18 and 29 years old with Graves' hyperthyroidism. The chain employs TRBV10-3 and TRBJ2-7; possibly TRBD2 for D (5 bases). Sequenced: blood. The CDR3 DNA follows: TGTGCCATCAGTGTACTCGGGGAATCCTACGAGCAGTACTTC. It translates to CAISVLGESYEQYF.